The entry below describes one T cell receptor beta chain. The CDR3 is made up of 12 amino acids. Trimming took 6 bases from V and 3 from J, leaving 9 bases between them. The V gene's germline CDR1 is MNHNS and CDR2 SASEGT. Assay: immunoSEQ multiplex PCR; the TCRdb copy retains only in-frame clones and omits some. This sample has roughly 40,000 clones, with around nine tenths found just once. The data were obtained in a study of T cell changes during pregnancy in multiple sclerosis. The receptor was isolated from a female donor with multiple sclerosis, enrolled in a pregnancy study. The source material was peripheral blood, sampled before pregnancy. The chain links TRBV6-1 to TRBJ2-7; D not certain. DNA for the CDR3: TGTGCCAGCAGGGAGACGGGCTACGAGCAGTACTTC. Translating it yields CASRETGYEQYF.